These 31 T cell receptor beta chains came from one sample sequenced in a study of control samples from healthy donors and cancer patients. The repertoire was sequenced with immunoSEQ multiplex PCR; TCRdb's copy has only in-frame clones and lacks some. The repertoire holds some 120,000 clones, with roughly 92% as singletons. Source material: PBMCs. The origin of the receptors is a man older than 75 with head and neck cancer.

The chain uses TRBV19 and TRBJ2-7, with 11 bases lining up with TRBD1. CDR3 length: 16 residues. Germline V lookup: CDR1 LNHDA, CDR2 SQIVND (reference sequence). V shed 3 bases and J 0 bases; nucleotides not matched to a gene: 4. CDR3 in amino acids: CASSIGQGATSYEQYF. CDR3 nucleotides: TGTGCCAGTAGTATTGGACAGGGGGCGACCTCCTACGAGCAGTACTTC.

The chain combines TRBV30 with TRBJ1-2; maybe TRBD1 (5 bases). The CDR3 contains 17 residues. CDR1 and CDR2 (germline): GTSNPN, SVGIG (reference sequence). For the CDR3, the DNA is TGTGCTCAACGCGGGGGACGGGGGGAAGGGACCTTAGGTGGCTACACCTTC. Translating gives CAQRGGRGEGTLGGYTF. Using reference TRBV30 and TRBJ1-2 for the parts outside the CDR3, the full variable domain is SQTIHQWPATLVQPVGSPLSLECTVEGTSNPNLYWYRQAAGRGLQLLFYSVGIGQISSEVPQNLSASRPQDRQFILSSKKLLLSDSGFYLCAQRGGRGEGTLGGYTFGSGTRLTVV.

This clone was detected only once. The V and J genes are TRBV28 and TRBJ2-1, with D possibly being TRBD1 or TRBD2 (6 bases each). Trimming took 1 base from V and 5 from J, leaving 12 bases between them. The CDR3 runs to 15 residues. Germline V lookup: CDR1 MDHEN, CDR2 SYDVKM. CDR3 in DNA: TGTGCCAGCAGTTTATCACAGGGAGGTAACAATGAGCAGTTCTTC. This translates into CASSLSQGGNNEQFF.

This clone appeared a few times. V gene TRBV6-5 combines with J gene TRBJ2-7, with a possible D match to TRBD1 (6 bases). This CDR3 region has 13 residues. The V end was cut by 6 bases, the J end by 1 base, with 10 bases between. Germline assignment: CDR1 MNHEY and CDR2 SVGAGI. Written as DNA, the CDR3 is TGTGCCAGCAGCTTAGACAGGTCCTACGAGCAGTACTTC. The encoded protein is CASSLDRSYEQYF.

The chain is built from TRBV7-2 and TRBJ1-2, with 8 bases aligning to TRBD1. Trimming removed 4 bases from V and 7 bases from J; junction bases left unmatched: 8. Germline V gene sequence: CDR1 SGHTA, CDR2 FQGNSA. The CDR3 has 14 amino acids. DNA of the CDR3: TGTGCCAGCAGCTCCGGACAGGGTCAGACTGGCTACACCTTC. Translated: CASSSGQGQTGYTF.

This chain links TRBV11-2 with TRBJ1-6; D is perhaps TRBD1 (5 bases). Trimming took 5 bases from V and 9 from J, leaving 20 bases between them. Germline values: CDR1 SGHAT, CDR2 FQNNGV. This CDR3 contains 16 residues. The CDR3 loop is CASSTWTPQRGSPLHF. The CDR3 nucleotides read TGTGCCAGCAGCACTTGGACACCGCAGAGAGGTTCACCCCTCCACTTT.

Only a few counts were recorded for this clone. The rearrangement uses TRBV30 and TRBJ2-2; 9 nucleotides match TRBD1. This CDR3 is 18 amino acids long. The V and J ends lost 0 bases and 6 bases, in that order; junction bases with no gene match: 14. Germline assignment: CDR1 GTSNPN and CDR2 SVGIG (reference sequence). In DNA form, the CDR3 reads TGTGCCTGGAGTGTACTTGGGACAGGGAGGTTCCAATCCGGGGAGCTGTTTTTT. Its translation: CAWSVLGTGRFQSGELFF.

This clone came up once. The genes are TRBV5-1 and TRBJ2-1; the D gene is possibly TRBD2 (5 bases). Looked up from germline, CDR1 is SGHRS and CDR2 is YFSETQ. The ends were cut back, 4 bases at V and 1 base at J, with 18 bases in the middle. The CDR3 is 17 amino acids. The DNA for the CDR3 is TGCGCCAGCAGCCCCCCTCCGGGGAAAGGGTCCTACAATGAGCAGTTCTTC. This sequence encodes CASSPPPGKGSYNEQFF.

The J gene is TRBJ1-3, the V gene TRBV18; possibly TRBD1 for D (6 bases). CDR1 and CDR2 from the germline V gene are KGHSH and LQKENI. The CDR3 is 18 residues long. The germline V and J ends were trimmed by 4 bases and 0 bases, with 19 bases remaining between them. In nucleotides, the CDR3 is TGTGCCAGCTCACGGCTACAGGGCCCGCAACTCTCTGGAAACACCATATATTTT. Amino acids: CASSRLQGPQLSGNTIYF.

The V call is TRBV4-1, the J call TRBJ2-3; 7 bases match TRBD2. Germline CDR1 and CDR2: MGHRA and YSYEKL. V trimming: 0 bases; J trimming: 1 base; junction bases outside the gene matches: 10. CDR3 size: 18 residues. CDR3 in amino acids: CASSQEPTGGRGTDTQYF. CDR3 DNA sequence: TGCGCCAGCAGCCAAGAGCCGACCGGCGGGAGAGGCACAGATACGCAGTATTTT.

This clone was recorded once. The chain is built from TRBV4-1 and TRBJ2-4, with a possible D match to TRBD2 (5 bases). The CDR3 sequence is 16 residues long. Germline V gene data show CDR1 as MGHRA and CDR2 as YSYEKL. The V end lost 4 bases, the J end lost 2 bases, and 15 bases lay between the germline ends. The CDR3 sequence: CASSLLGSDPKNIQYF. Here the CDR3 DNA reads TGCGCCAGCAGCCTATTGGGGAGCGATCCCAAAAACATTCAGTACTTC.

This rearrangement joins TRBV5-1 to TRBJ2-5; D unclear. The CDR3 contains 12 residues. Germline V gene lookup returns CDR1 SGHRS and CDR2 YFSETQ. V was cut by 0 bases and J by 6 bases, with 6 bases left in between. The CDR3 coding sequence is TGCGCCAGCAGCTTGGATTGGCAGACCCAGTACTTC. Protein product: CASSLDWQTQYF.

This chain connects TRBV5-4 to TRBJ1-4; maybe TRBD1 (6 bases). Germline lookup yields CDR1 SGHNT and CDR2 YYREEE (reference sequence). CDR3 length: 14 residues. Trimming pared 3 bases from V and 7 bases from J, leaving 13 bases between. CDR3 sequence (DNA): TGTGCCAGCAGCTCAAGGGGGAGTGGTGAAAAACTGTTTTTT. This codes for CASSSRGSGEKLFF. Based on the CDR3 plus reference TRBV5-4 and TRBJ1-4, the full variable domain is ETGVTQSPTHLIKTRGQQVTLRCSSQSGHNTVSWYQQALGQGPQFIFQYYREEENGRGNFPPRFSGLQFPNYSSELNVNALELDDSALYLCASSSRGSGEKLFFGSGTQLSVL.

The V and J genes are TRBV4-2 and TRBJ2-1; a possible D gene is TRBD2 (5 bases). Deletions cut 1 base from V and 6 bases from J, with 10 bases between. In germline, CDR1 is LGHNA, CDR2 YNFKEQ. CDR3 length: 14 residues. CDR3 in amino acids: CASSQGLASNEQFF. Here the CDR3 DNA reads TGTGCCAGCAGCCAAGGGCTAGCAAGCAATGAGCAGTTCTTC.

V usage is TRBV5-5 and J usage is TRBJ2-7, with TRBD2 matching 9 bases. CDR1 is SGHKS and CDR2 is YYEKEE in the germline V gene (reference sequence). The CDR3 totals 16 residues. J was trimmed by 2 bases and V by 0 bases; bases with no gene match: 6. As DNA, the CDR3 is TGTGCCAGCAGCTTGGCCTGGGCGGGAGGGACCTACGAGCAGTACTTC. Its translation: CASSLAWAGGTYEQYF.

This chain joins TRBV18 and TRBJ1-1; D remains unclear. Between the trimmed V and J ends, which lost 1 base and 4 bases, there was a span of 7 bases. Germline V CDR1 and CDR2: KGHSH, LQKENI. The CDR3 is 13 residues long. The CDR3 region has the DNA TGTGCCAGCTCACCACGGGCAGGCACTGAAGCTTTCTTT. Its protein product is CASSPRAGTEAFF.

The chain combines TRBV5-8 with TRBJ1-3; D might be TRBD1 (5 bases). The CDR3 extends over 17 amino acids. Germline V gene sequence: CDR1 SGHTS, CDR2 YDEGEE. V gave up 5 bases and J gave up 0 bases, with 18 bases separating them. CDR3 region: CASSFARGGYSGNTIYF. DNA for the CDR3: TGTGCCAGCAGTTTTGCCCGCGGGGGTTACTCTGGAAACACCATATATTTT.

Here the CDR3 reads CASSLVPPGTGGYGYTF. CDR3 bases: TGTGCCAGCAGCTTAGTTCCACCTGGGACAGGGGGCTATGGCTACACCTTC. V gene TRBV11-2 combines with J gene TRBJ1-2; 11 bases line up with TRBD1. CDR1 SGHAT and CDR2 FQNNGV come from the germline V gene. Losses at the gene ends were 1 base for V and 4 bases for J; bases not matched to a gene: 8. The CDR3 contains 17 residues.

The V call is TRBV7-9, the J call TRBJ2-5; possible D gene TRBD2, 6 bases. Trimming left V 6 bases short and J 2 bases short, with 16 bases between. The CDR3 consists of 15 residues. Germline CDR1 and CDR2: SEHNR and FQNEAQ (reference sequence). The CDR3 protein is CASSYMEGPQETQYF. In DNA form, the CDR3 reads TGTGCCAGCAGTTATATGGAGGGTCCTCAAGAGACCCAGTACTTC.

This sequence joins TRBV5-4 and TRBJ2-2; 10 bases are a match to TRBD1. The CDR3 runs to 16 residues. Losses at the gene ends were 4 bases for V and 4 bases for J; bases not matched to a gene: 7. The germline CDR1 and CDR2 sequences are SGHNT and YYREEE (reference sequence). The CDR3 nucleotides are TGTGCCAGCAGCAGAACCGGGACAGGGGCCACCGGGGAGCTGTTTTTT. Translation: CASSRTGTGATGELFF.

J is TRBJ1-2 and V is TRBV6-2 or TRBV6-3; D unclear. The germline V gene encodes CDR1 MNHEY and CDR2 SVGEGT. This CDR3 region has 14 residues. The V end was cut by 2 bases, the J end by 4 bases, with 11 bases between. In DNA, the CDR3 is TGTGCCAGCAGTTACGTTCCGATCTCCTATGGCTACACCTTC. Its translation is CASSYVPISYGYTF.

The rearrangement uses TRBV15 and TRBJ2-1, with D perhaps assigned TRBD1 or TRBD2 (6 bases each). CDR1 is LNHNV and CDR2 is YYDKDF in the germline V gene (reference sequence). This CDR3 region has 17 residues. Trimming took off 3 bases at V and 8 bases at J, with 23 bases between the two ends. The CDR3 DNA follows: TGTGCCACCAGCAGCATTCAGAGGGGGGACGGGTCCCATGAGCAGTTCTTC. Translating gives CATSSIQRGDGSHEQFF.

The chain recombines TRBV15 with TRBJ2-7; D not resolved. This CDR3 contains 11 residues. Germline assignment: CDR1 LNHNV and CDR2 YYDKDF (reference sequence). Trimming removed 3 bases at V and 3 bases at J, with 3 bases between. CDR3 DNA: TGTGCCACCAGCAGGGGCTACGAGCAGTACTTC. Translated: CATSRGYEQYF.

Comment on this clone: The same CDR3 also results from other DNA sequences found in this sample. CDR3 nucleotides: TGTGCCTGGCGGGGGGGGGCGGTCTTCCCTTTTAACAATGAGCAGTTCTTC. Residues: CAWRGGAVFPFNNEQFF. V usage is TRBV30 and J usage is TRBJ2-1; 8 nucleotides match TRBD2. The CDR3 has 17 amino acids. Unmatched junction bases numbered 17, after V lost 5 bases and J lost 5 bases. The V gene's germline CDR1 is GTSNPN and CDR2 SVGIG (reference sequence).

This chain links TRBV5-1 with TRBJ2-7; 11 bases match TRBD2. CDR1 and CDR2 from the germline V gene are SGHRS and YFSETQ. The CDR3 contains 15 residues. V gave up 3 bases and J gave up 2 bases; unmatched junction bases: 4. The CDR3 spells CASSSTSGTPYEQYF. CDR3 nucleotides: TGCGCCAGCAGCTCGACTAGCGGGACTCCCTACGAGCAGTACTTC.

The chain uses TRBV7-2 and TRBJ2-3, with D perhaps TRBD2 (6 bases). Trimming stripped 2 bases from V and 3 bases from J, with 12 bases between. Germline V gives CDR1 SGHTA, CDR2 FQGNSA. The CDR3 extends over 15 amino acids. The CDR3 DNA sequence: TGTGCCAGCAGCTTATACGGGAGTGGTACAGATACGCAGTATTTT. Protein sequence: CASSLYGSGTDTQYF.

As DNA, the CDR3 is TGTGCCAGCAGCTTTGGGCACCAAGAGACCCAGTACTTC. Its translation is CASSFGHQETQYF. The V call is TRBV11-2, the J call TRBJ2-5; D is unclear. The length of the CDR3 is 13 residues. V was trimmed by 3 bases and J by 0 bases, leaving 5 bases between them. Germline V gives CDR1 SGHAT, CDR2 FQNNGV.

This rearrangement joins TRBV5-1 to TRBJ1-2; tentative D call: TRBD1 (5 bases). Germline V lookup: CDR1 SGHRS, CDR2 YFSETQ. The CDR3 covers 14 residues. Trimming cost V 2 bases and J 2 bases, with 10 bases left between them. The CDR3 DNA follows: TGCGCCAGCAGCTTTGGGGGGATAAACTATGGCTACACCTTC. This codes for CASSFGGINYGYTF.

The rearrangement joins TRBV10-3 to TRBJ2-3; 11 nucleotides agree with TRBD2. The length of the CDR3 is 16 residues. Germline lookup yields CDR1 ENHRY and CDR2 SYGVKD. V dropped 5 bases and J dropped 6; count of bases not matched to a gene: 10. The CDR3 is CAISRTTSGGGDTQYF. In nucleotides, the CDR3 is TGTGCCATCAGTCGAACCACTAGCGGGGGCGGGGATACGCAGTATTTT.

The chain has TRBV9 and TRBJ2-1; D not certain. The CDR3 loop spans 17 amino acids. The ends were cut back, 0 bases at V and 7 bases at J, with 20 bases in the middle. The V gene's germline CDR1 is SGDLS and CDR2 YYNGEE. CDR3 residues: CASSVGPPSYLGNEQFF. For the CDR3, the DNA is TGTGCCAGCAGCGTAGGGCCCCCGAGCTATTTGGGGAATGAGCAGTTCTTC.

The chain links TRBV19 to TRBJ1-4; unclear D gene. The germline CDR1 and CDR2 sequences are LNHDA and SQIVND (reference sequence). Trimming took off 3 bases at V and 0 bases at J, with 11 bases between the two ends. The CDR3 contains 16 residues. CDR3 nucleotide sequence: TGTGCCAGTAGTATCGGAGTAAAAACAACTAATGAAAAACTGTTTTTT. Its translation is CASSIGVKTTNEKLFF.